The rows below give T cell receptor beta chains drawn from one sample of a study of blood T cell repertoires in COVID-19. TCRdb's copy holds only in-frame clones and misses some; the assay was immunoSEQ multiplex PCR. The sample shows some 220,000 clones, almost 85% of them seen only once. Sequencing used peripheral blood. All receptors derive from a woman in her 70s with COVID-19, enrolled during active disease. Each CDR3 is given with its conserved first and last residue. A D gene is named only where the DNA matches it firmly. Clone size is stated in some rows and not others, as once, few, many or a class when expanded.

j_gene,d_gene,v_gene,abundance,CDR3aa,CDR3nt
TRBJ2-1,TRBD1,TRBV7-2,-,CASSGQGASYEQFF,TGTGCCAGCAGCGGACAGGGGGCGAGTTATGAGCAGTTCTTC
TRBJ2-2,-,TRBV5-1,-,CASSLGQAGTGELFF,TGCGCCAGCAGCTTGGGTCAGGCGGGCACCGGGGAGCTGTTTTTT
TRBJ2-1,-,TRBV4-3,-,CASSQEFAEGGNEQFF,TGCGCCAGCAGCCAAGAATTTGCGGAAGGCGGGAATGAGCAGTTCTTC
TRBJ2-3,TRBD2,TRBV27,-,CASSYQFRLAETDTQYF,TGTGCCAGCAGTTACCAATTCAGACTAGCGGAGACAGATACGCAGTATTTT
TRBJ1-1,TRBD1,TRBV7-9,-,CASSLGQANTEAFF,TGTGCCAGCAGCCTTGGACAGGCGAACACTGAAGCTTTCTTT
TRBJ2-1,TRBD2,TRBV14,once,CASSQGYSGRISYNEQFF,TGTGCCAGCAGCCAAGGGTATAGCGGGAGGATCTCCTACAATGAGCAGTTCTTC
TRBJ1-5,TRBD1,TRBV19,-,CATTGTGRLNQPQHF,TGTGCCACAACCGGGACAGGGCGGTTAAATCAGCCCCAGCATTTT
TRBJ2-1,TRBD2,TRBV19,few,CASTPPVGGGALEQFF,TGTGCCAGTACCCCTCCGGTGGGCGGGGGGGCTTTGGAGCAGTTCTTC
TRBJ2-1,TRBD2,TRBV14,-,CASSQGGVAGGEQFF,TGTGCCAGCAGCCAAGGCGGGGTGGCGGGAGGTGAGCAGTTCTTC
TRBJ2-4,TRBD1,TRBV9,-,CASSVAQGADIQYF,TGTGCCAGCAGCGTAGCCCAGGGGGCGGACATTCAGTACTTC
TRBJ1-1,-,TRBV30,few,CAWSDVRGEAFF,TGTGCCTGGAGTGACGTCAGGGGTGAAGCTTTCTTT
TRBJ1-4,TRBD1,TRBV28,-,CASKTGDVTNEKLFF,TGTGCCAGCAAGACAGGGGATGTGACTAATGAAAAACTGTTTTTT
TRBJ2-5,-,TRBV7-2,-,CASSQETDRETQYF,TGTGCCAGCAGCCAAGAGACAGATCGCGAGACCCAGTACTTC
TRBJ1-5,-,TRBV4-3,-,CASSQDLGSLDQPQHF,TGCGCCAGCAGCCAAGATCTGGGCAGTCTCGATCAGCCCCAGCATTTT
TRBJ2-3,TRBD2,TRBV7-2,-,CASSLRRGGVTDTQYF,TGTGCCAGCAGCTTACGGCGGGGGGGCGTGACAGATACGCAGTATTTT
TRBJ1-2,TRBD1,TRBV5-1,-,CASSLASGQDYGYTF,TGCGCCAGCAGCTTGGCATCGGGACAGGACTATGGCTACACCTTC
TRBJ1-6,-,TRBV14,-,CASSLGRLSSYNSPLHF,TGTGCCAGCAGCCTCGGCAGGCTGAGCTCCTATAATTCACCCCTCCACTTT
TRBJ1-4,-,TRBV6-2/TRBV6-3,-,CASSLALTGEKLFF,TGTGCCAGCAGCCTAGCCCTGACAGGAGAAAAACTGTTTTTT
TRBJ2-1,TRBD2,TRBV7-3,once,CASRKTSGNNEQFF,TGTGCCAGCAGGAAGACTAGCGGGAACAATGAGCAGTTCTTC
TRBJ1-2,TRBD1,TRBV3-1/TRBV3-2,-,CASSPNDRDGYGYTF,TGTGCCAGCAGCCCCAACGACAGGGACGGCTATGGCTACACCTTC
TRBJ2-2,-,TRBV9,-,CASSVVASPPGELFF,TGTGCCAGCAGCGTAGTAGCTAGCCCCCCCGGGGAGCTGTTTTTT
TRBJ2-3,TRBD2,TRBV7-7,-,CASSANPASGGRAPDTQYF,TGTGCTAGCAGCGCCAATCCGGCTAGCGGGGGCCGAGCCCCAGATACGCAGTATTTT
TRBJ2-2,-,TRBV7-3,-,CASSPSVTGELFF,TGTGCCAGCAGCCCGAGCGTTACCGGGGAGCTGTTTTTT
TRBJ1-1,TRBD1,TRBV6-5,-,CASSHGTANTEAFF,TGTGCCAGCAGCCATGGGACAGCGAACACTGAAGCTTTCTTT
TRBJ1-1,TRBD1,TRBV12-3/TRBV12-4,-,CASSYRGREAFF,TGTGCCAGCAGTTACAGGGGGCGTGAAGCTTTCTTT
TRBJ1-2,-,TRBV5-1,-,CASSLDNNYGYTF,TGCGCCAGCAGCTTGGACAATAACTATGGCTACACCTTC
TRBJ1-1,-,TRBV18,-,CASSPVGQEAFF,TGTGCCAGCTCACCGGTGGGGCAGGAAGCTTTCTTT
TRBJ2-7,TRBD2,TRBV29-1,-,CSVTVSGRADYEQYF,TGCAGCGTGACGGTTAGCGGGAGGGCCGACTACGAGCAGTACTTC
TRBJ2-7,-,TRBV5-4,-,CASSLVGAEQQYF,TGTGCCAGCAGCTTGGTCGGCGCGGAACAGCAGTACTTC
TRBJ2-3,TRBD2,TRBV7-2,-,CASSLGVLGGDTQYF,TGTGCCAGCAGCTTAGGCGTGCTGGGGGGGGATACGCAGTATTTT
TRBJ2-1,TRBD2,TRBV6-5,-,CASKAGTNSYNEQFF,TGTGCCAGCAAAGCGGGGACTAACTCCTACAATGAGCAGTTCTTC
TRBJ2-7,-,TRBV29-1,-,CSVNDYGVSYEQYF,TGCAGCGTTAACGACTATGGGGTCTCCTACGAGCAGTACTTC
TRBJ1-5,-,TRBV2,-,CASSVGRVDQPQHF,TGTGCCAGCAGTGTAGGCAGGGTCGATCAGCCCCAGCATTTT
TRBJ1-1,-,TRBV6-6,-,CASSEPAGTGPEAFF,TGTGCCAGCAGTGAGCCAGCGGGAACGGGGCCTGAAGCTTTCTTT
TRBJ1-6,TRBD1,TRBV7-2,-,CASSEAPDRSGPLHF,TGTGCCAGCAGCGAAGCCCCGGACAGGTCCGGACCCCTCCACTTT
TRBJ1-1,-,TRBV29-1,once,CSVEYGRGNTEAFF,TGCAGCGTTGAGTACGGCAGGGGGAACACTGAAGCTTTCTTT
TRBJ1-1,-,TRBV29-1,-,CSFQQGRGWDTEAFF,TGCAGCTTCCAACAGGGACGGGGATGGGACACTGAAGCTTTCTTT
TRBJ1-2,TRBD1,TRBV7-6,-,CASSPGTGVGYTF,TGTGCCAGCAGCCCCGGGACAGGGGTTGGCTACACCTTC
TRBJ1-2,-,TRBV19,-,CASGEGGGGYTF,TGTGCCAGTGGTGAAGGCGGTGGCGGCTACACCTTC
TRBJ2-1,TRBD2,TRBV5-1,-,CASNLGTSGYNEQFF,TGCGCCAGCAATTTAGGGACTAGCGGGTACAATGAGCAGTTCTTC
TRBJ1-4,-,TRBV18,-,CASSPRSEFNEKLFF,TGTGCCAGCTCACCACGGTCGGAGTTTAATGAAAAACTGTTTTTT
TRBJ1-5,-,TRBV9,-,CASSVDGVGNQPQHF,TGTGCCAGCAGCGTAGACGGGGTCGGCAATCAGCCCCAGCATTTT
TRBJ1-4,TRBD1,TRBV25-1,-,CASRPSDGTDFEKLFF,TGTGCCAGCAGACCTTCTGACGGGACAGATTTCGAAAAACTGTTTTTT
TRBJ1-1,TRBD1,TRBV5-8,few,CASSLWTGSVTEAFF,TGTGCCAGCAGCCTATGGACAGGGTCTGTCACTGAAGCTTTCTTT
TRBJ2-5,-,TRBV6-2/TRBV6-3,-,CASSYSYRAEETQYF,TGTGCCAGCAGTTACTCGTACAGGGCCGAAGAGACCCAGTACTTC
TRBJ2-5,-,TRBV7-8,once,CASSLLAQGETQYF,TGTGCCAGCAGCTTACTCGCGCAGGGCGAGACCCAGTACTTC
TRBJ2-6,-,TRBV7-9,-,CASSLAESSGANVLTF,TGTGCCAGCAGCTTAGCAGAGAGCTCTGGGGCCAACGTCCTGACTTTC
TRBJ1-2,TRBD1,TRBV19,few,CASSIVPGGFDGYTF,TGTGCCAGTAGTATAGTTCCAGGGGGCTTCGATGGCTACACCTTC
TRBJ1-2,-,TRBV6-5,-,CASSYGSGNYGYTF,TGTGCCAGCAGTTACGGTTCCGGGAACTATGGCTACACCTTC
TRBJ1-1,-,TRBV9,-,CASSSHAGLNTEAFF,TGTGCCAGCAGCTCCCATGCGGGGTTAAACACTGAAGCTTTCTTT
TRBJ2-7,-,TRBV6-5,-,CASSYSRGEAYEQYF,TGTGCCAGCAGTTACTCGAGAGGCGAGGCCTACGAGCAGTACTTC
TRBJ1-3,-,TRBV7-8,-,CASSPLEQYSGNTIYF,TGTGCCAGCAGCCCCCTCGAACAGTACTCTGGAAACACCATATATTTT
TRBJ1-1,-,TRBV10-3,-,CAITLGTSVNTEAFF,TGTGCCATCACCTTAGGGACATCCGTGAACACTGAAGCTTTCTTT